What follows is one TCR beta chain and its context. This entry belongs to a study of blood T cell repertoires in COVID-19. Study details: Acute and convalescent COVID-19 specimens originated in the United States, Italy and Spain. T cells, B-cell-depleted T cells, or PBMCs provided the cDNA or gDNA that served as material.

Authors' methods: Reference gene primers were amplified, and this amplification served to estimate nucleated cell counts. TCRdb's copy holds only in-frame clones and misses some; the assay was immunoSEQ multiplex PCR. V and J calls plus clone size are reproduced from that table; the DNA served to infer D and trimming. The data contain 200,000 to 250,000 clones, almost 85% of them singletons. V gave up 5 bases and J gave up 7 bases; unmatched junction bases: 5. Germline V CDR1 and CDR2: ENHRY, SYGVKD. This CDR3 contains 12 residues. Seattle participants joined during active infection and were tracked over time.

This rearrangement joins TRBV10-3 to TRBJ2-7, with TRBD1 matching over 7 bases. This receptor was taken from a woman aged 70-85 years with COVID-19, enrolled during active disease. The sample taken for sequencing was peripheral blood. CDR3 DNA sequence: TGTGCCATCAGTCAACAGGGACAGGAGCAGTACTTC. Its protein product is CAISQQGQEQYF.